One sample yielded the 22 T cell receptor beta chains listed below, sequenced in a study of PD-L1 blockade in urothelial cancer. Time point: peripheral blood 6 weeks after treatment start. TCRdb's copy holds only in-frame clones and misses some; the assay was immunoSEQ multiplex PCR. The table includes under 50,000 clones, less than 90% detected once. This specimen consisted of PBMCs, obtained around atezolizumab (anti-PD-L1) treatment. Receptors were obtained from a man aged 55-75 years with urothelial cancer.

The V call is TRBV7-9, the J call TRBJ2-1; TRBD2 agrees at 12 bases. Germline loops: CDR1 SEHNR, CDR2 FQNEAQ (reference sequence). The ends lost 4 bases at V and 5 bases at J; junction bases unmatched: 6. This CDR3 comprises 16 residues. The CDR3 coding sequence is TGTGCCAGCAGCTCCCGGACTAGCGGGAAGAACAATGAGCAGTTCTTC. The encoded protein is CASSSRTSGKNNEQFF. Using reference TRBV7-9 and TRBJ2-1 for the parts outside the CDR3, the full variable domain is DTGVSQNPRHKITKRGQNVTFRCDPISEHNRLYWYRQTLGQGPEFLTYFQNEAQLEKSRLLSDRFSAERPKGSFSTLEIQRTEQGDSAMYLCASSSRTSGKNNEQFFGPGTRLTVL.

This clone has more than one count but fewer than ten. This chain links TRBV10-3 with TRBJ1-1; no clear D. This CDR3 is 13 amino acids long. Trimming cost V 6 bases and J 1 base, with 9 bases left between them. Germline CDR1 is ENHRY and CDR2 is SYGVKD. The chain's CDR3 is CAIRLQENTEAFF. The CDR3 DNA reads TGTGCCATCAGACTCCAGGAGAACACTGAAGCTTTCTTT.

The V and J genes are TRBV29-1 and TRBJ2-2; D is undetermined. Germline CDR1 and CDR2: SQVTM and ANQGSEA. Trimming cost V 0 bases and J 2 bases, with 13 bases left between them. The CDR3 length is 16 residues. CDR3 in DNA: TGCAGCGTTGAAGATCGGGTAACGACTAACACCGGGGAGCTGTTTTTT. Its protein is CSVEDRVTTNTGELFF.

CDR3: CASSLLFTGELFF. As DNA, the CDR3 is TGTGCCAGCAGCTTATTATTCACCGGGGAGCTGTTTTTT. The chain couples TRBV11-3 to TRBJ2-2; D unclear. Germline assignment: CDR1 SGHNT and CDR2 YENEEA. V gave up 2 bases and J gave up 4 bases, with 5 bases separating them. This CDR3 is built from 13 residues.

V gene TRBV6-6 combines with J gene TRBJ1-4; D unresolved. CDR1 and CDR2 from the germline V gene are MNHNY and SVGAGI (reference sequence). This CDR3 has 15 residues. V was trimmed by 0 bases and J by 7 bases, leaving 12 bases between them. CDR3 coding DNA: TGTGCCAGCAGTTACTCGTTTACAGTACGTGAAAAACTGTTTTTT. It specifies CASSYSFTVREKLFF.

V gene TRBV5-4 combines with J gene TRBJ2-1, with a weak D call TRBD1 (6 bases). Germline V gene sequence: CDR1 SGHNT, CDR2 YYREEE (reference sequence). The CDR3 has 14 amino acids. V dropped 0 bases and J dropped 8 bases, with 12 bases sitting between them. The CDR3 loop is CASSLGSTGHEQFF. The CDR3 DNA reads as TGTGCCAGCAGCTTGGGTAGTACAGGGCATGAGCAGTTCTTC.

CDR3 in DNA: TGTGCCAGCAGTCTCGACAGAAACAATCAGCCCCAGCATTTT. Amino acids: CASSLDRNNQPQHF. The J gene is TRBJ1-5, the V gene TRBV21-1; no DNA check was done on the table's D call, TRBD1. TRBV21-1 is annotated as a pseudogene. The CDR3 has 14 residues.

A remark on this clone: At one of its ends the junction is not consistent with the germline gene, which may arise from a read error. The chain has TRBV4-3 and TRBJ2-3; D gene ambiguous. The CDR3 runs to 15 residues. Germline-derived CDR1 and CDR2 are LGHNA and YSLEER. The CDR3 DNA follows: TGCGCCAGCAGCCAAGAGGCGGCGAGCAAAGATACGCAGTATTTT. It is translated as CASSQEAASKDTQYF.

V and J are TRBV5-8 and TRBJ2-3; 9 bases map to TRBD2. Germline CDR1 and CDR2: SGHTS and YDEGEE. Losses at the gene ends were 0 bases for V and 6 bases for J; bases not matched to a gene: 11. The CDR3 sequence is 17 residues long. The CDR3 reads CASSLGSSSGSGDTQYF. CDR3 bases: TGTGCCAGCAGCTTGGGGAGTAGTAGCGGGAGTGGTGATACGCAGTATTTT.

The chain has TRBV5-4 and TRBJ2-7; tentative D call: TRBD2 (5 bases). V shed 4 bases and J shed 12 bases, with 17 bases lying between them. Germline CDR1 reads SGHNT; CDR2 reads YYREEE (reference sequence). The CDR3 has 12 amino acids. In nucleotides, the CDR3 is TGTGCCAGCAGCCCGAGGACGGAGGCTCCGTACTTC. Translated: CASSPRTEAPYF.

V gene TRBV9 combines with J gene TRBJ2-7, with TRBD1 identical over 9 bases. The CDR3 runs to 15 residues. Germline loops: CDR1 SGDLS, CDR2 YYNGEE. The V segment lost 4 bases and the J segment 7 bases; nucleotides outside the gene matches: 12. As DNA, the CDR3 is TGTGCCAGCAGCCCATACCCGACAGGGGGACGAGAGCAGTACTTC. Protein: CASSPYPTGGREQYF.

This clone was found once. The V call is TRBV29-1, the J call TRBJ1-1; 8 bases map to TRBD1. This CDR3 spans 15 amino acids. V shed 2 bases, J shed 5 bases, and the junction held 10 bases outside the gene matches. The V gene's germline CDR1 is SQVTM and CDR2 ANQGSEA. In nucleotides, the CDR3 is TGCAGCGTTGAAACCACAGGGGGATTGTTTACTGAAGCTTTCTTT. Translating it yields CSVETTGGLFTEAFF.

V usage is TRBV7-2 and J usage is TRBJ1-2, with D tentatively TRBD1 (6 bases). This CDR3 is built from 13 residues. V gave up 3 bases and J gave up 4 bases, with 9 bases separating them. Germline V gene data show CDR1 as SGHTA and CDR2 as FQGNSA. The CDR3 is CASSLQGGYGYTF. CDR3 in DNA: TGTGCCAGCAGCTTGCAAGGGGGCTATGGCTACACCTTC.

V is TRBV30 and J is TRBJ1-4, with 9 bases matching TRBD1. The CDR3 covers 14 residues. V was pared by 2 bases and J by 11 bases, with 9 bases of the junction left unmatched. Germline V gene lookup returns CDR1 GTSNPN and CDR2 SVGIG (reference sequence). The CDR3 bases are TGTGCCTGGAGTCCCCCGGGACAGGGAGGTAAACTGTTTTTT. This encodes CAWSPPGQGGKLFF.

A few counts support this clone. The rearrangement links TRBV27 to TRBJ2-5; 11 bases are a match to TRBD2. The length of the CDR3 is 15 residues. The V gene's germline CDR1 is MNHEY and CDR2 SMNVEV (reference sequence). The V segment lost 2 bases and the J segment 3 bases; nucleotides outside the gene matches: 2. The CDR3 region is CASSLMGLAEETQYF. CDR3 coding DNA: TGTGCCAGCAGTTTAATGGGACTAGCGGAAGAGACCCAGTACTTC.

This chain connects TRBV5-1 to TRBJ2-2; 10 positions agree with TRBD2. The J segment lost 0 bases and the V segment lost 8 bases, leaving 1 base of the junction unmatched. Per germline, CDR1 SGHRS and CDR2 YFSETQ. The CDR3 is made up of 14 amino acids. As DNA, the CDR3 is TGCGCCAGTAGCGGGGGGACGAACACCGGGGAGCTGTTTTTT. Amino acid sequence: CASSGGTNTGELFF. Using reference TRBV5-1 and TRBJ2-2 for the parts outside the CDR3, the full variable domain is KAGVTQTPRYLIKTRGQQVTLSCSPISGHRSVSWYQQTPGQGLQFLFEYFSETQRNKGNFPGRFSGRQFSNSRSEMNVSTLELGDSALYLCASSGGTNTGELFFGEGSRLTVL.

The chain recombines TRBV6-5 with TRBJ2-5, with D maybe TRBD1 (6 bases). This CDR3 is built from 15 residues. The V and J ends lost 5 bases and 0 bases respectively, with 13 bases between them. Germline V gene data show CDR1 as MNHEY and CDR2 as SVGAGI. For the CDR3, the DNA is TGTGCCAGCAGTCCCGGACAGCTGTACCAAGAGACCCAGTACTTC. This encodes CASSPGQLYQETQYF.

V is TRBV7-2 and J is TRBJ2-2, with TRBD2 as a possible D gene (5 bases). The germline V gene has CDR1 SGHTA and CDR2 FQGNSA. The CDR3 runs 16 residues. Trimming shortened V by 5 bases and J by 0 bases, and 13 bases separated the two germline ends. This CDR3 reads CASSPGVGTNTGELFF. CDR3 DNA: TGTGCCAGCAGCCCCGGGGTAGGAACGAACACCGGGGAGCTGTTTTTT.

The rearrangement uses TRBV6-5 and TRBJ1-6; no definite D call. Germline loops: CDR1 MNHEY, CDR2 SVGAGI. The CDR3 is 15 residues long. V dropped 6 bases and J dropped 9 bases, with 18 bases sitting between them. CDR3 sequence reads: CASRNYGVSGSPLHF. CDR3 nucleotide sequence: TGTGCCAGCAGAAACTACGGGGTCTCCGGTTCACCCCTCCACTTT.

The chain joins TRBV6-5 to TRBJ1-1; D possibly corresponds to TRBD1 (6 bases). CDR3 size: 14 residues. V dropped 5 bases and J dropped 1 base, with 11 bases sitting between them. The germline V gene has CDR1 MNHEY and CDR2 SVGAGI. CDR3 bases: TGTGCCAGCAGTAACAGGGAGACGAACACTGAAGCTTTCTTT. It specifies CASSNRETNTEAFF.

The chain employs TRBV27 and TRBJ1-1, with 7 bases identical to TRBD1. This CDR3 contains 15 residues. Looked up from germline, CDR1 is MNHEY and CDR2 is SMNVEV (reference sequence). With V trimmed by 5 bases and J by 6 bases, 12 bases remained unmatched. Here the CDR3 reads CASSTYRQGGAEAFF. As DNA, the CDR3 is TGTGCCAGCAGTACTTACAGACAGGGCGGGGCTGAAGCTTTCTTT.

The gene calls are TRBV18 and TRBJ1-2; 7 positions match TRBD1. With 3 bases clipped from V and 2 bases from J, the junction kept 3 bases outside the gene matches. This CDR3 is built from 14 residues. Germline CDR1 is KGHSH and CDR2 is LQKENI. The CDR3 region is CASSPDRNNYGYTF. DNA for the CDR3: TGTGCCAGCTCACCGGACAGGAACAACTATGGCTACACCTTC.